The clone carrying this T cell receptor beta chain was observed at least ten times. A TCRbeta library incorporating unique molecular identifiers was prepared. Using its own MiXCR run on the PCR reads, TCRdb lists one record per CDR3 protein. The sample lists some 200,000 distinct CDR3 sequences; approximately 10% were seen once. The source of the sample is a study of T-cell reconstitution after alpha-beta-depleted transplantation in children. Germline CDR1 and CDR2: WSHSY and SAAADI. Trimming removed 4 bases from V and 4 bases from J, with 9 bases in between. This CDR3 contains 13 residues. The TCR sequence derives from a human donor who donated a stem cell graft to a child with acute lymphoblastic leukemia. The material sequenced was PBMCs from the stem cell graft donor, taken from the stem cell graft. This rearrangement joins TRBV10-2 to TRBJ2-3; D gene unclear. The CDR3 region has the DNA TGCGCCAGCAGTGGAGTCAATCCAGATACGCAGTATTTT. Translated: CASSGVNPDTQYF.